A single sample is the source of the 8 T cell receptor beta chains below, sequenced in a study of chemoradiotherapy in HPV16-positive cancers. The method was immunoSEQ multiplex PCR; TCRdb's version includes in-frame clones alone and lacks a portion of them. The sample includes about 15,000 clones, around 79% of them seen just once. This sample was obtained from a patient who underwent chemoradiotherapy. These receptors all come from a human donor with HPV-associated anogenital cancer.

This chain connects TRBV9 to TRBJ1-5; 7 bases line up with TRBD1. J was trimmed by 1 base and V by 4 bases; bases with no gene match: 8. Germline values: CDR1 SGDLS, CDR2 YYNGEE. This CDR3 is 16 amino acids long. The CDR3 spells CASSPDGTVSNQPQHF. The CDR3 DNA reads TGTGCCAGCAGCCCGGATGGGACAGTAAGCAATCAGCCCCAGCATTTT.

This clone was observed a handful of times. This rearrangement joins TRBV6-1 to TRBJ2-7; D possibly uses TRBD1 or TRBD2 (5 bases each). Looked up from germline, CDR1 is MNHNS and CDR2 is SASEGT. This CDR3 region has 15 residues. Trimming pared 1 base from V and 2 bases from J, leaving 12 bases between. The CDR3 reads CASSEVGGEAYEQYF. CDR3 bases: TGTGCCAGCAGTGAAGTTGGGGGTGAGGCCTACGAGCAGTACTTC.

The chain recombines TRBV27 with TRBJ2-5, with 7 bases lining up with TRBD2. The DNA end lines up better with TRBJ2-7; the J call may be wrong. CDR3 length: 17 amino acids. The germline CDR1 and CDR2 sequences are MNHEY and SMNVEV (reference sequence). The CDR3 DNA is TGTGCCAGCGCGCGCCCCGGGGAGGGTATGGATCACTACGAGCAGTACTTC. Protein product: CASARPGEGMDHYEQYF.

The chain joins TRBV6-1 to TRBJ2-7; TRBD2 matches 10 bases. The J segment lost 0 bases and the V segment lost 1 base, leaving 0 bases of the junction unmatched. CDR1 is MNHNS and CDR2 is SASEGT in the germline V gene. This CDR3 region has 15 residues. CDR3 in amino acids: CASSEGTSGSYEQYF. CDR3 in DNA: TGTGCCAGCAGTGAAGGGACTAGCGGCTCCTACGAGCAGTACTTC.

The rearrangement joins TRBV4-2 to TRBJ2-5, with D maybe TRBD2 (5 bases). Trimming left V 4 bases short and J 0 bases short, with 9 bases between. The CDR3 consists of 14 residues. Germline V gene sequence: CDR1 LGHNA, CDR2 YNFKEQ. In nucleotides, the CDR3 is TGTGCCAGCAGCCGGACGGAGGACCAAGAGACCCAGTACTTC. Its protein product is CASSRTEDQETQYF.

In DNA, the CDR3 is TGTGCCAGCAGCGCGGGGGGGTCGGCGGCTGAAGCTTTCTTT. Its protein is CASSAGGSAAEAFF. The chain links TRBV9 to TRBJ1-1; weak D call: TRBD1 (5 bases). V lost 3 bases and J 6 bases, leaving 15 bases between the germline ends. This CDR3 has 14 amino acids. Per germline, CDR1 SGDLS and CDR2 YYNGEE.

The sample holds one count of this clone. CDR3 region: CASRESGRPRNEQFF. The CDR3 region has the DNA TGTGCCAGCAGAGAGAGCGGGAGACCAAGGAATGAGCAGTTCTTC. V is TRBV28 and J is TRBJ2-1, with 8 nucleotides matching TRBD2. This CDR3 contains 15 residues. J lost 7 bases, V lost 6 bases, and 11 bases had no gene match. The germline gives CDR1 MDHEN, CDR2 SYDVKM.

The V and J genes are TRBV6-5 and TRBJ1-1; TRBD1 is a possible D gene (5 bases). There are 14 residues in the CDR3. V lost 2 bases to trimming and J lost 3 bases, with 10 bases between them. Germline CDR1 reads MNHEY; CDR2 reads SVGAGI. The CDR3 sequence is CASSYTGHHTEAFF. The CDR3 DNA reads TGTGCCAGCAGTTACACCGGACACCACACTGAAGCTTTCTTT.